A selection of T cell receptor beta chains follows, all from one sample in a study of CD8 T cell repertoires and HIV-1 epitope variants. TCRdb's copy holds only in-frame clones and misses some; the assay was immunoSEQ multiplex PCR. The sample contains fewer than 4,500 clones, about 63% of which appear only once. The antigens for these receptors are not known. Sample: cultured CD8+ T cells derived from PBMCs. The receptors shown here come from a male donor with HIV. Both conserved end residues are part of each CDR3. Each record gives: J gene, V gene, clone size, D gene, CDR3 protein, CDR3 DNA. A D gene is named only where the DNA matches it firmly. Expanded clones are given a class, and other clones once, few, many or no size at all.

j_call: TRBJ2-3; v_call: TRBV6-4; clone_size: -; d_call: -; cdr3_aa: CASSQNGRGTDTQYF; cdr3_nt: TGTGCCAGCAGTCAGAACGGGCGGGGAACAGATACGCAGTATTTT
j_call: TRBJ2-6; v_call: TRBV7-8; clone_size: few; d_call: -; cdr3_aa: CASSLAQGNRANVLTF; cdr3_nt: TGTGCCAGCAGCTTAGCACAGGGCAATAGGGCCAACGTCCTGACTTTC
j_call: TRBJ1-2; v_call: TRBV25-1; clone_size: -; d_call: TRBD1; cdr3_aa: CASRLTGNYGYTF; cdr3_nt: TGTGCCAGCAGACTGACAGGGAACTATGGCTACACCTTC
j_call: TRBJ2-1; v_call: TRBV30; clone_size: -; d_call: -; cdr3_aa: CAWRDRTSYNEQFF; cdr3_nt: TGTGCCTGGAGGGACCGGACATCCTACAATGAGCAGTTCTTC
j_call: TRBJ2-3; v_call: TRBV5-1; clone_size: -; d_call: TRBD2; cdr3_aa: CASSSNPGTSGRSADTQYF; cdr3_nt: TGCGCCAGCAGCTCAAATCCCGGGACTAGCGGGAGGTCCGCGGATACGCAGTATTTT
j_call: TRBJ1-4; v_call: TRBV7-9; clone_size: few; d_call: TRBD1; cdr3_aa: CASSSTQGMAEKLFF; cdr3_nt: TGTGCCAGCAGCTCAACACAGGGGATGGCTGAAAAACTGTTTTTT
j_call: TRBJ2-7; v_call: TRBV14; clone_size: -; d_call: -; cdr3_aa: CASSPEDRSYEQYF; cdr3_nt: TGTGCCAGCAGCCCTGAAGACAGGTCCTACGAGCAGTACTTC
j_call: TRBJ2-7; v_call: TRBV2; clone_size: -; d_call: -; cdr3_aa: CASGLWTADVSYEQYF; cdr3_nt: TGTGCCAGCGGTTTGTGGACAGCGGATGTCTCCTACGAGCAGTACTTC
j_call: TRBJ1-1; v_call: TRBV28; clone_size: -; d_call: -; cdr3_aa: CASSSYVGMNTEAFF; cdr3_nt: TGTGCCAGCAGTTCCTATGTAGGGATGAACACTGAAGCTTTCTTT
j_call: TRBJ1-1; v_call: TRBV28; clone_size: -; d_call: -; cdr3_aa: CASSFGVQDTEAFF; cdr3_nt: TGTGCCAGCAGTTTTGGGGTGCAGGACACTGAAGCTTTCTTT
j_call: TRBJ2-7; v_call: TRBV28; clone_size: few; d_call: TRBD1; cdr3_aa: CASKDRVINEQYF; cdr3_nt: TGTGCCAGCAAGGACAGGGTAATCAACGAGCAGTACTTC
j_call: TRBJ1-2; v_call: TRBV7-8; clone_size: -; d_call: TRBD1; cdr3_aa: CASSDFGTGEGYTF; cdr3_nt: TGTGCCAGCAGCGACTTTGGGACAGGGGAAGGCTACACCTTC
j_call: TRBJ2-1; v_call: TRBV19; clone_size: -; d_call: TRBD1; cdr3_aa: CASSTGTAYNEQFF; cdr3_nt: TGTGCCAGTAGTACGGGGACAGCTTACAATGAGCAGTTCTTC
j_call: TRBJ2-5; v_call: TRBV19; clone_size: -; d_call: -; cdr3_aa: CASSRQETQYF; cdr3_nt: TGTGCCAGTAGCAGACAAGAGACCCAGTACTTC
j_call: TRBJ2-1; v_call: TRBV10-2; clone_size: few; d_call: TRBD2; cdr3_aa: CASSDSSGGQGEQFF; cdr3_nt: TGCGCCAGCAGTGATTCGAGCGGGGGGCAAGGTGAGCAGTTCTTC
j_call: TRBJ1-5; v_call: TRBV5-3; clone_size: -; d_call: -; cdr3_aa: CARSGTDYRALGERNQPQHF; cdr3_nt: TGTGCCAGAAGCGGTACCGATTACAGGGCCCTGGGCGAGAGGAATCAGCCCCAGCATTTT
j_call: TRBJ1-2; v_call: TRBV27; clone_size: once; d_call: TRBD1; cdr3_aa: CASSPTGDIANYGYTF; cdr3_nt: TGTGCCAGCAGTCCCACAGGGGATATTGCTAACTATGGCTACACCTTC
j_call: TRBJ2-5; v_call: TRBV5-1; clone_size: -; d_call: TRBD2; cdr3_aa: CASSFYSGRRGETQYF; cdr3_nt: TGCGCCAGCAGTTTTTATAGCGGGAGAAGGGGAGAGACCCAGTACTTC
j_call: TRBJ2-1; v_call: TRBV10-1; clone_size: -; d_call: TRBD2; cdr3_aa: CASSESLAGSYNEQFF; cdr3_nt: TGCGCCAGCAGTGAGTCCCTAGCGGGGTCCTACAATGAGCAGTTCTTC
j_call: TRBJ2-7; v_call: TRBV30; clone_size: few; d_call: -; cdr3_aa: CAWNGQTYEQYF; cdr3_nt: TGTGCCTGGAATGGACAAACCTACGAGCAGTACTTC
j_call: TRBJ2-1; v_call: TRBV7-3; clone_size: -; d_call: -; cdr3_aa: CASSHQIGPEQFF; cdr3_nt: TGTGCCAGCAGCCACCAAATAGGTCCTGAGCAGTTCTTC
j_call: TRBJ1-6; v_call: TRBV28; clone_size: few; d_call: -; cdr3_aa: CASSFMRGEGNSPLHF; cdr3_nt: TGTGCCAGCAGTTTTATGAGGGGAGAAGGTAATTCACCCCTCCACTTT
j_call: TRBJ1-5; v_call: TRBV4-1; clone_size: few; d_call: -; cdr3_aa: CASSQDAGGQPQHF; cdr3_nt: TGCGCCAGCAGCCAAGACGCTGGAGGGCAGCCCCAGCATTTT
j_call: TRBJ2-1; v_call: TRBV28; clone_size: -; d_call: TRBD1; cdr3_aa: CASSLTGGEYEQFF; cdr3_nt: TGTGCCAGCAGTTTGACAGGGGGCGAATACGAGCAGTTCTTC
j_call: TRBJ2-1; v_call: TRBV7-8; clone_size: -; d_call: -; cdr3_aa: CASSLGGENEQFF; cdr3_nt: TGTGCCAGCAGCTTAGGGGGGGAAAATGAGCAGTTCTTC
j_call: TRBJ2-1; v_call: TRBV28; clone_size: -; d_call: -; cdr3_aa: CASSLGYNEQFF; cdr3_nt: TGTGCCAGCAGCCTCGGGTACAATGAGCAGTTCTTC
j_call: TRBJ1-2; v_call: TRBV10-3; clone_size: few; d_call: -; cdr3_aa: CAISGGLDGGYGYTF; cdr3_nt: TGTGCCATCAGTGGGGGCCTGGATGGAGGCTATGGCTACACCTTC
j_call: TRBJ2-5; v_call: TRBV7-9; clone_size: -; d_call: -; cdr3_aa: CASSLAKGRQETQYF; cdr3_nt: TGTGCCAGCAGCTTAGCGAAGGGGCGGCAAGAGACCCAGTACTTC
j_call: TRBJ2-7; v_call: TRBV7-2; clone_size: -; d_call: TRBD1; cdr3_aa: CASSGTGGSPYEQYF; cdr3_nt: TGTGCCAGCAGCGGGACAGGGGGCAGTCCCTACGAGCAGTACTTC
j_call: TRBJ2-6; v_call: TRBV28; clone_size: -; d_call: -; cdr3_aa: CASSPTASGANVLTF; cdr3_nt: TGTGCCAGCAGTCCGACGGCCTCTGGGGCCAACGTCCTGACTTTC
j_call: TRBJ1-1; v_call: TRBV4-3; clone_size: -; d_call: -; cdr3_aa: CASSQGSGGFYTEAFF; cdr3_nt: TGCGCCAGCAGCCAAGGGTCGGGTGGATTTTACACTGAAGCTTTCTTT
j_call: TRBJ2-7; v_call: TRBV6-1; clone_size: -; d_call: TRBD1; cdr3_aa: CASSRDRDSGEQYF; cdr3_nt: TGTGCCAGCAGTCGAGACAGGGATTCGGGCGAGCAGTACTTC
j_call: TRBJ2-1; v_call: TRBV28; clone_size: -; d_call: TRBD2; cdr3_aa: CASSLRVAGGYDEQFF; cdr3_nt: TGTGCCAGCAGTTTACGAGTAGCGGGAGGTTACGATGAGCAGTTCTTC
j_call: TRBJ1-1; v_call: TRBV7-2; clone_size: few; d_call: -; cdr3_aa: CASSSPNTEAFF; cdr3_nt: TGTGCCAGCAGCTCCCCGAACACTGAAGCTTTCTTT
j_call: TRBJ2-7; v_call: TRBV10-3; clone_size: large; d_call: -; cdr3_aa: CATLGDSTYEQYF; cdr3_nt: TGTGCCACCCTAGGGGACTCTACTTACGAGCAGTACTTC
j_call: TRBJ2-2; v_call: TRBV13; clone_size: -; d_call: TRBD2; cdr3_aa: CASGGAGVETGELFF; cdr3_nt: TGTGCCAGCGGAGGGGCGGGAGTGGAAACCGGGGAGCTGTTTTTT
j_call: TRBJ2-5; v_call: TRBV25-1; clone_size: few; d_call: -; cdr3_aa: CASSETVKGETQYF; cdr3_nt: TGTGCCAGCAGTGAGACCGTGAAGGGCGAGACCCAGTACTTC